The present TCR beta chain was sequenced within a study of blood T cells in healthy people across ages. The study, taken as a whole, reports: TCR beta diversity tracked closely with naive T cell percentage. Getting older went along with TCR beta diversity per million T cells dropping roughly linearly.

Next came a second PCR, run for about 7 to 12 cycles, which used a sample-barcoded 5' primer along with a J-beta primer mix. TCRdb called the 5' RACE reads again in MiXCR, with one record for every CDR3 protein. Of about 1.5 million distinct CDR3 sequences listed, 35% to 45% are singletons. In terms of origin and age, donors were healthy Caucasian individuals from Russia aged roughly 6 to 95. The CDR3 has 18 amino acids. Germline CDR1 reads SGHTA; CDR2 reads FQGNSA. V trimming: 1 base; J trimming: 0 bases; junction bases outside the gene matches: 6. To note about this clonotype: Its matching antigen is unknown.

The rearrangement links TRBV7-2 to TRBJ2-1, with 10 nucleotides matching TRBD2. Sequences were obtained from blood. This sequence was found in a woman aged 18-29 years in good health. CDR3 residues: CASSLVLAGDHSYNEQFF. The CDR3 coding sequence is TGTGCCAGCAGCTTAGTTCTAGCGGGAGACCACTCCTACAATGAGCAGTTCTTC.